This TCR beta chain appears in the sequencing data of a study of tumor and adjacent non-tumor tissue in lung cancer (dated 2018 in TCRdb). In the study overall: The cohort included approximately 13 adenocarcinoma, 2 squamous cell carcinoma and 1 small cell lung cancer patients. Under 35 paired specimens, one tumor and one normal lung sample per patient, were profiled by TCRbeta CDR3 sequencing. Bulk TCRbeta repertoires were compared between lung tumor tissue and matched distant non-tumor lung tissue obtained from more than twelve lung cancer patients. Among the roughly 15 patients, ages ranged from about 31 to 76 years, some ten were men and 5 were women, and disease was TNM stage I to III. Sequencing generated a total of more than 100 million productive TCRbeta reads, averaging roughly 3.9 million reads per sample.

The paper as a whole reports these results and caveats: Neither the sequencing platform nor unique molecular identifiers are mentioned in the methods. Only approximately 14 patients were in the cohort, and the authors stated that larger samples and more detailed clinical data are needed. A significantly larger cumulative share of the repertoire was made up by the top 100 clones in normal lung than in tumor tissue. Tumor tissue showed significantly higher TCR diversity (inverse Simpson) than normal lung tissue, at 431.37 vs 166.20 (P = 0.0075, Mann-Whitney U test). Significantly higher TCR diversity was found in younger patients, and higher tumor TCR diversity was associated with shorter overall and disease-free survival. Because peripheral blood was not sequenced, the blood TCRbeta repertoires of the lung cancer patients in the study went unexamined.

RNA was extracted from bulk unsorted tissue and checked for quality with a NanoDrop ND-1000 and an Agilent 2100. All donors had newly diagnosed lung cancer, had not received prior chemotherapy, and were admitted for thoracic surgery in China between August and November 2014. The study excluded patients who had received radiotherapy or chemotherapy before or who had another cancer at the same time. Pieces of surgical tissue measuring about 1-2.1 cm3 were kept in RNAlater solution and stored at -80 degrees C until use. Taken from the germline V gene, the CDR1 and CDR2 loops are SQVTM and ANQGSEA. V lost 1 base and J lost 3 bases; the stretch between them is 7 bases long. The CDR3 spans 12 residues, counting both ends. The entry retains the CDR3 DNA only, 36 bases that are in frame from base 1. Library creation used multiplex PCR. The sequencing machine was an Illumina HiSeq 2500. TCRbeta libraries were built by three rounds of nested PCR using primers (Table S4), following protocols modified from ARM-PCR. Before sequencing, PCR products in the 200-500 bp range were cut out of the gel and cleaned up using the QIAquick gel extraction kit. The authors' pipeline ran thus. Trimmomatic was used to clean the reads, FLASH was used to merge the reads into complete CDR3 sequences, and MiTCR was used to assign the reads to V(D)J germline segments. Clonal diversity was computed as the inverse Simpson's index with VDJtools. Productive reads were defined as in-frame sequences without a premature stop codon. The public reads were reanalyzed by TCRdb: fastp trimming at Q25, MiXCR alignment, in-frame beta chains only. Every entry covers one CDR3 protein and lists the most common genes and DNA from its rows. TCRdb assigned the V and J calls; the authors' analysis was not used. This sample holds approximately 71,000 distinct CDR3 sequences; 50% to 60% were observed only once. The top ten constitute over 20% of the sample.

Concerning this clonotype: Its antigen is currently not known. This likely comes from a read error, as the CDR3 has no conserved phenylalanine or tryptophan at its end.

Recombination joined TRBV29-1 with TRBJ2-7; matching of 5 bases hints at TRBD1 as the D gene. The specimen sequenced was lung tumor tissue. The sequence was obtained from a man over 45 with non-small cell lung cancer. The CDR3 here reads CSVEGQHYEQYL. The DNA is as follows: TGCAGCGTTGAAGGACAGCACTACGAGCAGTACTTA.